These 32 T cell receptor beta chains were sequenced from one sample in a study of PD-1 blockade in classical Hodgkin lymphoma (dated by TCRdb to the early 2020s). In light of the paper, this sample's time point label describes: cycle 4 day 1 (C4D1), after less than 7 weeks of nivolumab. All trial patients had relapsed after autologous stem cell transplantation, with cohorts A, B and C differing in prior brentuximab vedotin exposure. The library was produced with the immunoSEQ multiplex PCR assay. TCRdb holds this immuneACCESS table with in-frame rearrangements only. Some clones are missing; in checked studies, unresolved V genes explain under half, and the rest has no known cause. For this sample there are about 20,000 clones; over 70% appear just once. The biggest ten clones account for approximately 7% of the sample. Material: peripheral blood mononuclear cells (PBMCs), obtained before the fourth cycle of nivolumab. The receptors originated from a human donor with classical Hodgkin lymphoma.

The chain couples TRBV9 to TRBJ2-2; tentative D call: TRBD2 (5 bases). The V and J ends lost 5 bases and 2 bases respectively, with 10 bases between them. The CDR3 is made up of 14 amino acids. Germline CDR1 is SGDLS and CDR2 is YYNGEE. CDR3 in DNA: TGTGCCAGCAGTCCGCGGACTAACACCGGGGAGCTGTTTTTT. Protein product: CASSPRTNTGELFF.

The V gene is TRBV10-3, the J gene TRBJ2-5; a possible D gene is TRBD1 (6 bases). CDR3 length equals 18 residues. Germline CDR1 reads ENHRY; CDR2 reads SYGVKD. V was trimmed by 6 bases and J by 5 bases, leaving 28 bases between them. DNA for the CDR3: TGTGCCATCAGCCCCCGATCTTCCGATACAGGGTTGGGGGAGACCCAGTACTTC. Translating it yields CAISPRSSDTGLGETQYF.

The chain has TRBV28 and TRBJ1-2; D remains unclear. The CDR3 has 13 amino acids. The V end was cut by 3 bases, the J end by 6 bases, with 11 bases between. Per the germline V gene, CDR1 is MDHEN and CDR2 is SYDVKM. CDR3 loop: CASSLTSGHGYTF. DNA of the CDR3: TGTGCCAGCAGTTTGACGAGTGGTCATGGCTACACCTTC.

The chain combines TRBV15 with TRBJ2-3; 10 bases fit TRBD2. The germline CDR1 and CDR2 sequences are LNHNV and YYDKDF (reference sequence). The CDR3 runs 16 residues. Germline trimming cut 3 bases from V and 1 base from J; bases unmatched to any gene: 4. The DNA for the CDR3 is TGTGCCACCAGCAGCATGACTAGCGGGCGCACAGATACGCAGTATTTT. Its protein product is CATSSMTSGRTDTQYF.

Only a few counts were recorded for this clone. V gene TRBV9 combines with J gene TRBJ1-2; the match to TRBD1 covers 7 bases. The J segment lost 0 bases and the V segment lost 0 bases, leaving 8 bases of the junction unmatched. The CDR3 consists of 17 residues. Germline lookup yields CDR1 SGDLS and CDR2 YYNGEE. For the CDR3, the DNA is TGTGCCAGCAGCGTAGGGACAGGAGCCGGGGCTAACTATGGCTACACCTTC. This encodes CASSVGTGAGANYGYTF.

The chain carries TRBV28 and TRBJ1-3; TRBD1 aligns across 7 bases. The germline V gene encodes CDR1 MDHEN and CDR2 SYDVKM. This CDR3 is 16 amino acids long. V was clipped by 5 bases and J by 2 bases; unmatched bases: 9. In nucleotides, the CDR3 is TGTGCCAGCAGTCAAGCCGGGACAGCTGCTGGAAACACCATATATTTT. Encoded protein: CASSQAGTAAGNTIYF.

Here the CDR3 DNA reads TGTGCCAGCGGACCGCCACGGTCCGATGGGCAGTACTTC. Amino acids: CASGPPRSDGQYF. The chain links TRBV28 to TRBJ2-7; D is ambiguous. Germline values: CDR1 MDHEN, CDR2 SYDVKM. The germline V and J ends were trimmed by 8 bases and 9 bases, with 20 bases remaining between them. The length of the CDR3 is 13 residues.

The V gene is TRBV4-1, the J gene TRBJ2-3; D uncertain. Per germline, CDR1 MGHRA and CDR2 YSYEKL. With 4 bases removed from V and 1 base from J, the gap between germline ends came to 12 bases. This CDR3 is 15 amino acids long. The CDR3 is CASSPRIRGTDTQYF. The CDR3 DNA follows: TGCGCCAGCAGCCCCAGAATTCGGGGCACAGATACGCAGTATTTT.

The V call is TRBV7-3, the J call TRBJ2-5; possibly TRBD2 for D (5 bases). V lost 5 bases and J 1 base, leaving 8 bases between the germline ends. Germline CDR1 is SGHTA and CDR2 is FQGTGA. This CDR3 has 13 amino acids. The CDR3 spells CASSRGSQETQYF. The DNA of the CDR3 is TGTGCCAGCAGCCGCGGGTCCCAAGAGACCCAGTACTTC.

V usage is TRBV18 and J usage is TRBJ2-7; D perhaps matches TRBD2 (5 bases). V was cut by 4 bases and J by 7 bases, with 17 bases left in between. CDR3 length equals 14 residues. In germline, CDR1 is KGHSH, CDR2 LQKENI. CDR3 residues: CASSRNPGSEEQYF. CDR3 sequence (DNA): TGTGCCAGCTCACGTAATCCGGGATCAGAGGAGCAGTACTTC.

J is TRBJ2-3 and V is TRBV6-5, with 7 bases that match TRBD1. CDR3 size: 14 residues. With V trimmed by 6 bases and J by 15 bases, 18 bases remained unmatched. The germline CDR1 and CDR2 sequences are MNHEY and SVGAGI. The CDR3 region is CASRHPGQQGDFYF. The CDR3 bases are TGTGCCAGCAGGCACCCGGGACAGCAGGGAGATTTTTATTTT.

The rearrangement uses TRBV18 and TRBJ2-7; D unclear. In germline, CDR1 is KGHSH, CDR2 LQKENI. V was pared by 0 bases and J by 6 bases, with 9 bases between. The CDR3 is 13 amino acids. CDR3 DNA: TGTGCCAGCTCACCACCGGGCGGCTCCGAGCAGTACTTC. Protein product: CASSPPGGSEQYF.

In this sample, this clone turned up once. V is TRBV4-2 and J is TRBJ2-7; D unresolved. This CDR3 comprises 15 residues. Germline V gives CDR1 LGHNA, CDR2 YNFKEQ. Deletions cut 2 bases from V and 0 bases from J, with 11 bases between. The CDR3 DNA is TGTGCCAGCAGCCAAAAGGAATTCCACTCCTACGAGCAGTACTTC. Translating it yields CASSQKEFHSYEQYF.

The chain joins TRBV5-8 to TRBJ2-1; D remains unclear. From germline, CDR1 is SGHTS and CDR2 YDEGEE. Trimming took off 0 bases at V and 3 bases at J, with 10 bases between the two ends. CDR3 length: 15 residues. CDR3: CASSLEGSDYNEQFF. In nucleotides, the CDR3 is TGTGCCAGCAGCTTGGAGGGATCTGACTACAATGAGCAGTTCTTC.

The chain couples TRBV9 to TRBJ2-7; D remains ambiguous. CDR1 and CDR2 from the germline V gene are SGDLS and YYNGEE. Deletions cut 3 bases from V and 0 bases from J, with 10 bases between. The CDR3 contains 14 residues. This chain's CDR3 is CASSEYSSSYEQYF. In nucleotides, the CDR3 is TGTGCCAGCAGCGAATACAGTAGCTCCTACGAGCAGTACTTC.

The chain recombines TRBV7-9 with TRBJ2-3; TRBD1 agrees at 8 bases. V gave up 0 bases and J gave up 4 bases; unmatched junction bases: 9. Germline V lookup: CDR1 SEHNR, CDR2 FQNEAQ (reference sequence). The CDR3 has 17 residues. The CDR3 loop reads CASSLALGRGRADTQYF. The CDR3, as DNA: TGTGCCAGCAGCTTAGCGCTTGGCAGGGGGCGCGCAGATACGCAGTATTTT.

This clone was recorded a few times. At one boundary the junction diverges from the germline segment, which might be a read error. This chain links TRBV7-3 with TRBJ2-5; D is perhaps TRBD2 (7 bases). Germline values: CDR1 SGHTA, CDR2 FQGTGA. CDR3 length: 15 amino acids. The chain's CDR3 is CASSLNAGARETQYF. The CDR3 region has the DNA TGTGCCAGCAGTTTAAATGCGGGGGCCCGAGAGACCCAGTACTTC. Looking up the rest from reference TRBV7-3 and TRBJ2-5 gives the full variable domain: GAGVSQTPSNKVTEKGKYVELRCDPISGHTALYWYRQSLGQGPEFLIYFQGTGAADDSGLPNDRFFAVRPEGSVSTLKIQRTERGDSAVYLCASSLNAGARETQYFGPGTRLLVL.

The J gene is TRBJ1-1, the V gene TRBV6-5, with a weak D call TRBD1 (5 bases). V shed 6 bases and J shed 2 bases, with 16 bases lying between them. This CDR3 is 15 amino acids long. CDR1 is MNHEY and CDR2 is SVGAGI in the germline V gene. CDR3 bases: TGTGCCAGCAGGGAACTGGGGACGGCTAACACTGAAGCTTTCTTT. This encodes CASRELGTANTEAFF.

The rearrangement links TRBV6-1 to TRBJ2-7; D unresolved. Trimming removed 7 bases from V and 3 bases from J, with 10 bases in between. The CDR3 covers 12 residues. Germline CDR1 is MNHNS and CDR2 is SASEGT. CDR3 nucleotide sequence: TGTGCCAGCAACCGCGACCTCTACGAGCAGTACTTC. The encoded protein is CASNRDLYEQYF.

Regarding this clone: One end of the junction fails to match germline, which may point to a read error. The rearrangement uses TRBV5-1 and TRBJ2-1; possible D gene TRBD2, 6 bases. Germline V gene sequence: CDR1 SGHRS, CDR2 YFSETQ. The CDR3 sequence is 15 residues long. CDR3 in DNA: TGCGCCAGCAGATTGGGGGGAACACAGTTCAATGAGCAGTTCTTC. Protein product: CASRLGGTQFNEQFF.

This chain uses TRBV2 with TRBJ1-2, with D hard to call. V was clipped by 7 bases and J by 1 base, with 13 bases between them. The CDR3 length is 14 residues. Germline values: CDR1 SNHLY, CDR2 FYNNEI. CDR3 region: CASTDTYSNYGYTF. DNA of the CDR3: TGTGCCAGCACCGATACCTACAGTAACTATGGCTACACCTTC.

The chain joins TRBV29-1 to TRBJ2-1; weak D call: TRBD1 (6 bases). Trimming pared 8 bases from V and 3 bases from J, leaving 20 bases between. Germline CDR1 and CDR2: SQVTM and ANQGSEA. CDR3 size: 15 residues. The DNA of the CDR3 is TGCAGCACTCAGTGGGCAGGGGATAACTACAATGAGCAGTTCTTC. It codes for CSTQWAGDNYNEQFF.

Concerning this clone itself: The same CDR3 can be traced to other DNA sequences in this sample. The chain has TRBV7-3 and TRBJ2-2; TRBD2 matches at 9 bases. The J segment lost 5 bases and the V segment lost 6 bases, leaving 7 bases of the junction unmatched. This CDR3 has 15 amino acids. Germline V gene data show CDR1 as SGHTA and CDR2 as FQGTGA. CDR3 protein: CASSFSGSETGELFF. In nucleotides, the CDR3 is TGTGCCAGCAGTTTTAGCGGGAGCGAGACCGGGGAGCTGTTTTTT.

This chain links TRBV5-4 with TRBJ2-6; no firm D call. V was shortened by 4 bases and J by 0 bases, with 8 bases between the two germline ends. Germline loops: CDR1 SGHNT, CDR2 YYREEE (reference sequence). This CDR3 is 15 amino acids long. The CDR3 DNA reads TGTGCCAGCAGCGCCTACAGCTCTGGGGCCAACGTCCTGACTTTC. This gives the protein CASSAYSSGANVLTF. The whole variable domain, remainder taken from reference TRBV5-4 and TRBJ2-6, is ETGVTQSPTHLIKTRGQQVTLRCSSQSGHNTVSWYQQALGQGPQFIFQYYREEENGRGNFPPRFSGLQFPNYSSELNVNALELDDSALYLCASSAYSSGANVLTFGAGSRLTVL.

There are a few counts of this clone. The chain combines TRBV27 with TRBJ2-7; TRBD1 aligns across 9 bases. Germline V gene data show CDR1 as MNHEY and CDR2 as SMNVEV (reference sequence). With 4 bases clipped from V and 1 base from J, the junction kept 5 bases outside the gene matches. The CDR3 contains 15 residues. The CDR3 reads CASSSWTGESYEQYF. CDR3 bases: TGTGCCAGCAGTTCATGGACAGGGGAATCCTACGAGCAGTACTTC.

This chain links TRBV20-1 with TRBJ2-7; D is uncertain. The CDR3 contains 11 residues. V was cut by 5 bases and J by 3 bases, with 8 bases left in between. Germline V gives CDR1 DFQATT, CDR2 SNEGSKA (reference sequence). The CDR3 DNA is TGCAGTGCTGTACACCGCTACGAGCAGTACTTC. Encoded protein: CSAVHRYEQYF.

The chain recombines TRBV19 with TRBJ2-5; 7 bases are shared with TRBD1. V shed 5 bases and J 3 bases; nucleotides not matched to a gene: 9. Germline V lookup: CDR1 LNHDA, CDR2 SQIVND (reference sequence). The CDR3 totals 15 residues. CDR3 sequence reads: CASSANRGWEETQYF. The CDR3 DNA follows: TGTGCCAGTAGTGCTAACAGGGGTTGGGAAGAGACCCAGTACTTC.

This chain uses TRBV5-1 with TRBJ2-7, with D maybe TRBD2 (6 bases). V was pared by 4 bases and J by 1 base, with 15 bases between. The CDR3 consists of 15 residues. CDR1 is SGHRS and CDR2 is YFSETQ in the germline V gene. The CDR3 sequence is CASSGRSGSSYEQYF. DNA for the CDR3: TGCGCCAGCAGCGGGAGGTCCGGATCATCCTACGAGCAGTACTTC.

This clone was observed a handful of times. This chain links TRBV27 with TRBJ2-7; the D gene is possibly TRBD1 (6 bases). There are 13 residues in the CDR3. Per the germline V gene, CDR1 is MNHEY and CDR2 is SMNVEV (reference sequence). V lost 6 bases, J lost 4 bases, and 13 bases lay in between. The CDR3 here is CASSHRVWYEQYF. CDR3 bases: TGTGCCAGCAGCCACAGGGTGTGGTACGAGCAGTACTTC.

The chain combines TRBV5-1 with TRBJ2-1; 10 nucleotides agree with TRBD2. Germline V CDR1 and CDR2: SGHRS, YFSETQ. The CDR3 is 15 amino acids. Trimming at V came to 2 bases and at J to 8 bases, leaving 7 bases not matched to a gene. In DNA form, the CDR3 reads TGCGCCAGCAGCTTCCTGGGACTAGCGAACGATGAGCAGTTCTTC. Encoded protein: CASSFLGLANDEQFF.

The chain is built from TRBV27 and TRBJ2-1; 7 nucleotides align to TRBD1. The CDR3 spans 14 residues. Germline V CDR1 and CDR2: MNHEY, SMNVEV (reference sequence). V gave up 5 bases and J gave up 1 base; unmatched junction bases: 2. The DNA of the CDR3 is TGTGCCAGCAGTGACAGGGATTCCTACAATGAGCAGTTCTTC. Its protein is CASSDRDSYNEQFF.

The chain combines TRBV2 with TRBJ1-2, with D unresolved. The CDR3 sequence is 15 residues long. Per the germline V gene, CDR1 is SNHLY and CDR2 is FYNNEI. V shed 4 bases and J shed 0 bases, with 12 bases lying between them. The CDR3 nucleotides are TGTGCCAGCAGTGCCCTCAGAGCTTCTAACTATGGCTACACCTTC. Protein: CASSALRASNYGYTF.